The clone carrying this T cell receptor (beta chain) turned up a few times. This record belongs to a study of cytomegalovirus exposure and HLA in healthy donors. The PCR ran on 60 Vbeta and 13 Jbeta primers. Libraries were prepared by immunoSEQ multiplex PCR; TCRdb keeps only in-frame clonotypes and omits some of them. The repertoire holds 130,000 or so clones, with 80% to 90% as singletons. The V segment lost 4 bases and the J segment 4 bases; nucleotides outside the gene matches: 5. The CDR3 loop spans 17 amino acids. Germline lookup yields CDR1 SGDLS and CDR2 YYNGEE. Material for sequencing was PBMCs. This sequence originates from a woman between 18 and 29 years old in good health and CMV-seropositive. The chain couples TRBV9 to TRBJ2-1, with 16 bases identical to TRBD2. CDR3 in amino acids: CASSPGTSGGVYNEQFF. CDR3 DNA: TGTGCCAGCAGCCCAGGGACTAGCGGGGGGGTTTACAATGAGCAGTTCTTC.